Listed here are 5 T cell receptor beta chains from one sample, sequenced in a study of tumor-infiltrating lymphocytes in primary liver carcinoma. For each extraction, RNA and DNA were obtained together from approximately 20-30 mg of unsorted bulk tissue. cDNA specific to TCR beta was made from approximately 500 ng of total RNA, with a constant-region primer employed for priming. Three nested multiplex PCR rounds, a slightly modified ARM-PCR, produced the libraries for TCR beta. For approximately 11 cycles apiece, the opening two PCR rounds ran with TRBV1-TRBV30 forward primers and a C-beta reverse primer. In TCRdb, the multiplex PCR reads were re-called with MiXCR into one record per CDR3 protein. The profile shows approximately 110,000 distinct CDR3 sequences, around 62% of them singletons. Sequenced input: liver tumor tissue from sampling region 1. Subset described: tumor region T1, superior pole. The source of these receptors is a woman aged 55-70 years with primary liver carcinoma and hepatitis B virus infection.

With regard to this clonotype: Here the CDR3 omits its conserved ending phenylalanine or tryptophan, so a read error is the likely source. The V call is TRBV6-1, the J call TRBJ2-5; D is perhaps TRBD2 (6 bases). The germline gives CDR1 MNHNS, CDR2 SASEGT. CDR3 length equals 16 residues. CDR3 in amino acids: CASSDPTRVYQVTQYV. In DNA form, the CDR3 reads TGTGCCAGCAGTGACCCGACTAGGGTTTACCAAGTGACCCAGTACGTC.

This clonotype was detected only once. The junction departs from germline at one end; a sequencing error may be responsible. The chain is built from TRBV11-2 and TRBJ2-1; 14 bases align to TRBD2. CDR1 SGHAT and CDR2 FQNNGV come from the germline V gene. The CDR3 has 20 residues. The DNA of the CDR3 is TGTGCCAGCGGCTTAGACGAGACTAGCGGGAGGGGAATCGGGGTCAATGAGCAGTTCTTC. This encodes CASGLDETSGRGIGVNEQFF.

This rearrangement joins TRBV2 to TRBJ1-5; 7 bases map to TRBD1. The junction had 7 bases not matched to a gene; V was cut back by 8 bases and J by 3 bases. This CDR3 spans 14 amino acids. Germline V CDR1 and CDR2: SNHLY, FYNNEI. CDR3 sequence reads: CASGSGGTNQPQHF. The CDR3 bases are TGTGCCAGCGGATCAGGGGGGACCAATCAGCCCCAGCATTTT. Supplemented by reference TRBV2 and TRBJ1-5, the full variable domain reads EPEVTQTPSHQVTQMGQEVILRCVPISNHLYFYWYRQILGQKVEFLVSFYNNEISEKSEIFDDQFSVERPDGSNFTLKIRSTKLEDSAMYFCASGSGGTNQPQHFGDGTRLSIL.

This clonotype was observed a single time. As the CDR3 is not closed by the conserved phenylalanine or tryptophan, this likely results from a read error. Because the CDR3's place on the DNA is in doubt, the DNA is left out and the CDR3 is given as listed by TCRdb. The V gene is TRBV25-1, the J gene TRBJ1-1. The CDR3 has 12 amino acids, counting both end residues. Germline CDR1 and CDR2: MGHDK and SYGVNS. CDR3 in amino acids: CASSEVGPGGFY.

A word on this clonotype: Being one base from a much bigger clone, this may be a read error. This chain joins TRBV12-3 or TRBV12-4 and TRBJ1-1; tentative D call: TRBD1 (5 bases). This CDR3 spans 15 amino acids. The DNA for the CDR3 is TGTGCCAGCAGTCCCTCGGCGGAGGGGAACACTGAAGCTGTCTTT. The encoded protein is CASSPSAEGNTEAVF.